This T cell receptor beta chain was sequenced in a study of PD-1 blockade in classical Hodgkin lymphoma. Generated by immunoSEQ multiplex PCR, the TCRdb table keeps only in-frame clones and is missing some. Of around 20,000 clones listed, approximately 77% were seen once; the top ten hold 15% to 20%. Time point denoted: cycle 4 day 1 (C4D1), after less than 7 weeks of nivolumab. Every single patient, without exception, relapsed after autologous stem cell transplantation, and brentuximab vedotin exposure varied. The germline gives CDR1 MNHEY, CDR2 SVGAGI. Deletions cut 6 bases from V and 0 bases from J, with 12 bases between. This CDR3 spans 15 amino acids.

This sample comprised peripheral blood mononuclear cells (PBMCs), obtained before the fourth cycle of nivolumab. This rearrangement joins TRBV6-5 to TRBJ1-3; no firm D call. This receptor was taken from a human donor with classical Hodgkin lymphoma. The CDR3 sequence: CASSPMWSSGNTIYF. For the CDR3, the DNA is TGTGCCAGCAGCCCAATGTGGAGCTCTGGAAACACCATATATTTT.